The clone carrying this T cell receptor (beta chain) was seen a few times. What it binds is unknown. This entry is derived from a study of T-cell memory formation after mild COVID-19. Study-level points and caveats: A subset of responding clones appeared in pre-infection memory, suggesting cross-reactive memory joined. Second-wave clones peaking on day 37 lacked confirmed SARS-CoV-2 specificity.

TCRdb re-derived calls from the 5' RACE reads in MiXCR, one entry per CDR3 protein. The sample lists 250,000 to 400,000 distinct CDR3 sequences; roughly an eighth were seen once. The sample taken for sequencing was PBMCs or a T cell subset sorted from them (not recorded which). This clonotype originated in a man younger than 35 who had mild COVID-19 (a few samples of this study predate the infection). Cell type and time point are not known.

DNA for the CDR3: TGTGCCAGCAGCGGCCGGGGACTAGTCAATGAGCAGTTCTTC. It is translated as CASSGRGLVNEQFF. J is TRBJ2-1 and V is TRBV7-8, with TRBD2 matching 8 bases. Losses at the gene ends were 5 bases for V and 6 bases for J; bases not matched to a gene: 6. The CDR3 contains 14 residues. Germline CDR1 is SGHVS and CDR2 is FQNEAQ.